This T cell receptor (beta chain) was recorded in a study of cytomegalovirus exposure and HLA in healthy donors. Study outcomes and limitations: Researchers reportedly found TCR beta sequences accurately predicted most subjects' HLA-A and HLA-B alleles. Later analysis suggested links between common viral pathogens and several top significant clusters. The study dropped some indistinguishable V segments, TRBV6-2 and TRBV6-3 among them. There were 160 or so TCR beta chains listed as cytomegalovirus-associated.

With 60 Vbeta and 13 Jbeta primers, the PCR was carried out. Profiling relied on immunoSEQ multiplex PCR, and the TCRdb table lists in-frame clones only, not all of them. The profile shows approximately 190,000 clones, around four fifths of them singletons. The table lists this clone with a few counts. Its target is unknown. CDR1 is SGHAT, CDR2 FQNNGV, per germline. V was shortened by 4 bases and J by 7 bases, with 16 bases between the two germline ends. The CDR3 covers 15 residues. Sequencing input: PBMCs. The chain links TRBV11-2 to TRBJ2-2; possibly TRBD1 for D (6 bases). This sequence was found in a man aged 35 to 55 in good health and CMV-seropositive. The CDR3 region is CASSWTDNRGGELFF. The CDR3 DNA is TGTGCCAGCAGCTGGACAGACAATCGAGGCGGGGAGCTGTTTTTT. Full variable domain (remainder filled in from reference TRBV11-2 and TRBJ2-2): EAGVAQSPRYKIIEKRQSVAFWCNPISGHATLYWYQQILGQGPKLLIQFQNNGVVDDSQLPKDRFSAERLKGVDSTLKIQPAKLEDSAVYLCASSWTDNRGGELFFGEGSRLTVL.